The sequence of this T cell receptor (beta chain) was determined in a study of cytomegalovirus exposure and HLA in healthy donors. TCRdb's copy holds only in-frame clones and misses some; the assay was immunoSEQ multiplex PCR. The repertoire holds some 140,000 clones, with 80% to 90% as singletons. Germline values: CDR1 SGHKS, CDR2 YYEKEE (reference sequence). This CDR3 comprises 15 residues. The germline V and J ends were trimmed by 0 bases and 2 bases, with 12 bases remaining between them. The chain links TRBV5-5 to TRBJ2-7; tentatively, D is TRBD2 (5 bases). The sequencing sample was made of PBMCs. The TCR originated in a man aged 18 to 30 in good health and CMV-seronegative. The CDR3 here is CASSLGSGSPYEQYF. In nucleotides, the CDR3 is TGTGCCAGCAGCTTGGGTTCGGGGTCCCCCTACGAGCAGTACTTC.